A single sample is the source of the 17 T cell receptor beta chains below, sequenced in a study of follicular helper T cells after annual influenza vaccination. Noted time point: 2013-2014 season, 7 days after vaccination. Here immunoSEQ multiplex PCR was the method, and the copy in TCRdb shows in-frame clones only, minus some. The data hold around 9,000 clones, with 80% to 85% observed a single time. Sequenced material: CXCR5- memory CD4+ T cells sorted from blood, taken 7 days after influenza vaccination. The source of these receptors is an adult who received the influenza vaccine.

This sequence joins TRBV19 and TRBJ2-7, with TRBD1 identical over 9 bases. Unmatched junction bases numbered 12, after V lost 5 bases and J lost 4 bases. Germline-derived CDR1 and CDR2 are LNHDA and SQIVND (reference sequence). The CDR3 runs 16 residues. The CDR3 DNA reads TGTGCCAGTAGTCCCATTGGGGGACAGGGCCGGTACGAGCAGTACTTC. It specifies CASSPIGGQGRYEQYF. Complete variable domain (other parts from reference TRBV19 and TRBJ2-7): DGGITQSPKYLFRKEGQNVTLSCEQNLNHDAMYWYRQDPGQGLRLIYYSQIVNDFQKGDIAEGYSVSREKKESFPLTVTSAQKNPTAFYLCASSPIGGQGRYEQYFGPGTRLTVT.

The CDR3 sequence is CASSIGLAGNYEQYF. CDR3 nucleotide sequence: TGTGCCAGTAGTATAGGACTAGCGGGGAATTACGAGCAGTACTTC. The chain couples TRBV19 to TRBJ2-7; TRBD2 aligns across 11 bases. Trimming removed 1 base from V and 4 bases from J; junction bases left unmatched: 3. The CDR3 length is 15 residues. Germline CDR1 and CDR2: LNHDA and SQIVND (reference sequence).

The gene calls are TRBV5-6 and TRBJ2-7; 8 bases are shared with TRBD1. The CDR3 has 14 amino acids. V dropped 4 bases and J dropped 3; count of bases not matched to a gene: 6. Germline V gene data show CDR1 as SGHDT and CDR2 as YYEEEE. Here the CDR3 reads CASSIRQGNYEQYF. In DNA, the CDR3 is TGTGCCAGCAGCATTAGACAGGGGAACTACGAGCAGTACTTC.

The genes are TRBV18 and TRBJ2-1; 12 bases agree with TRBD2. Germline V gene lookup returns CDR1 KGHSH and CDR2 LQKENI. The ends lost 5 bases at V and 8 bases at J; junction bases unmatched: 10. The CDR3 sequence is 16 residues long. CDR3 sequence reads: CASSAYTSGRWDEQFF. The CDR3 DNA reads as TGTGCCAGCTCAGCCTATACTAGCGGGAGGTGGGATGAGCAGTTCTTC. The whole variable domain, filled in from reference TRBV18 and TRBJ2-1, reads NAGVMQNPRHLVRRRGQEARLRCSPMKGHSHVYWYRQLPEEGLKFMVYLQKENIIDESGMPKERFSAEFPKEGPSILRIQQVVRGDSAAYFCASSAYTSGRWDEQFFGPGTRLTVL.

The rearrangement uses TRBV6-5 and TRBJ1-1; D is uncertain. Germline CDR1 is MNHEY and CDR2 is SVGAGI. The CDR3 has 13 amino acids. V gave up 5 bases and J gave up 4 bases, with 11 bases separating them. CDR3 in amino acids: CASSTTVGTEAFF. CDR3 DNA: TGTGCCAGCAGTACTACCGTGGGCACTGAAGCTTTCTTT.

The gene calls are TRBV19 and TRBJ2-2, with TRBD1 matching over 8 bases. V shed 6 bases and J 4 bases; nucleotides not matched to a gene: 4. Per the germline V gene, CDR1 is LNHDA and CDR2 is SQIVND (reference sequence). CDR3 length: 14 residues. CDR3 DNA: TGTGCCAGTAGGACCACAGGGGGCACCGGGGAGCTGTTTTTT. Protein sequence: CASRTTGGTGELFF.

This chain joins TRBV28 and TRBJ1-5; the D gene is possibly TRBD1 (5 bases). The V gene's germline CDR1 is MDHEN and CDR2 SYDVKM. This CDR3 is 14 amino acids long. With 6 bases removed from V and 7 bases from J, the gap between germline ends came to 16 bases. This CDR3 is CASSSGGFRQPQHF. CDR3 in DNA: TGTGCCAGCAGCTCTGGGGGGTTTCGACAGCCCCAGCATTTT. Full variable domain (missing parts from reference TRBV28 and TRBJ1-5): DVKVTQSSRYLVKRTGEKVFLECVQDMDHENMFWYRQDPGLGLRLIYFSYDVKMKEKGDIPEGYSVSREKKERFSLILESASTNQTSMYLCASSSGGFRQPQHFGDGTRLSIL.

The chain's CDR3 is CASSVTPGSQETQYF. Written as DNA, the CDR3 is TGTGCCAGCAGCGTAACTCCTGGATCCCAAGAGACCCAGTACTTC. The rearrangement uses TRBV9 and TRBJ2-5; D uncertain. CDR1 and CDR2 (germline): SGDLS, YYNGEE. Trimming removed 1 base from V and 1 base from J, with 11 bases in between. The CDR3 length is 15 residues.

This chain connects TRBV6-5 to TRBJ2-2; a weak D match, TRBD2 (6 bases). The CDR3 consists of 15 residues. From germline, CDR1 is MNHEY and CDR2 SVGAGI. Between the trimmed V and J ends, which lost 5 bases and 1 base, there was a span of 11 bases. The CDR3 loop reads CASSVSGLNTGELFF. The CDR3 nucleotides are TGTGCCAGCAGTGTTAGCGGATTGAACACCGGGGAGCTGTTTTTT.

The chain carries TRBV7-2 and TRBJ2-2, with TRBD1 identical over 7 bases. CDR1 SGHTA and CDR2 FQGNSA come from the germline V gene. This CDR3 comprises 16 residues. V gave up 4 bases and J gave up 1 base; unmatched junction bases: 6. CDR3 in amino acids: CASSSRQGGNTGELFF. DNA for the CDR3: TGTGCCAGCAGCTCCCGACAGGGTGGGAACACCGGGGAGCTGTTTTTT.

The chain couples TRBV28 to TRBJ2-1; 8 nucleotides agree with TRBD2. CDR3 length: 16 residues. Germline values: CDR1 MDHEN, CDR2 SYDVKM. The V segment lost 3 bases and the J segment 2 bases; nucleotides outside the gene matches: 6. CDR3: CASSFQAGAPYNEQFF. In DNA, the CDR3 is TGTGCCAGCAGTTTCCAAGCGGGGGCTCCCTACAATGAGCAGTTCTTC. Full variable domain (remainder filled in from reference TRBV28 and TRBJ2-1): DVKVTQSSRYLVKRTGEKVFLECVQDMDHENMFWYRQDPGLGLRLIYFSYDVKMKEKGDIPEGYSVSREKKERFSLILESASTNQTSMYLCASSFQAGAPYNEQFFGPGTRLTVL.

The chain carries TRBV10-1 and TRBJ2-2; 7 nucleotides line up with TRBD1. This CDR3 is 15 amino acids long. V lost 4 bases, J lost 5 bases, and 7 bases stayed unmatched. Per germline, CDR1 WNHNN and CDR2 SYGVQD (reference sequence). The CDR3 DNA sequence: TGCGCCAGCAGTGCGACAGGGTGGAAAACCGGGGAGCTGTTTTTT. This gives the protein CASSATGWKTGELFF.

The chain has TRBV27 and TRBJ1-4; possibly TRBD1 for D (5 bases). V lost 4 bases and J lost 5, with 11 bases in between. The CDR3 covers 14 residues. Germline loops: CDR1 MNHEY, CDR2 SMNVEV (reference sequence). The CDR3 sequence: CASSSSGSNEKLFF. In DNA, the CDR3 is TGTGCCAGCAGTTCTTCAGGGTCAAATGAAAAACTGTTTTTT. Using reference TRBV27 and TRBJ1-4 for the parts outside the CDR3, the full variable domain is EAQVTQNPRYLITVTGKKLTVTCSQNMNHEYMSWYRQDPGLGLRQIYYSMNVEVTDKGDVPEGYKVSRKEKRNFPLILESPSPNQTSLYFCASSSSGSNEKLFFGSGTQLSVL.

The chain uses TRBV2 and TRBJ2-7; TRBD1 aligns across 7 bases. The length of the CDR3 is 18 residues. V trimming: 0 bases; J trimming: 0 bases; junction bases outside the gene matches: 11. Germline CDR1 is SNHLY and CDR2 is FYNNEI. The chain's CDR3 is CASSEAPPGQVSSYEQYF. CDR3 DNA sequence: TGTGCCAGCAGTGAAGCGCCCCCAGGACAGGTCAGCTCCTACGAGCAGTACTTC.

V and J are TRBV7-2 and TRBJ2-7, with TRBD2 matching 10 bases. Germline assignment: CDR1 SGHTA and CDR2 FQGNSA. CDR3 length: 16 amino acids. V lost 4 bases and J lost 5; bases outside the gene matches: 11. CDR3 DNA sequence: TGTGCCAGCAGCTCCCAACTAGCGGGGAAGCCCCACGAGCAGTACTTC. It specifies CASSSQLAGKPHEQYF. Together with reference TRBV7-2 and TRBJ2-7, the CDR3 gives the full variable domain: GAGVSQSPSNKVTEKGKDVELRCDPISGHTALYWYRQSLGQGLEFLIYFQGNSAPDKSGLPSDRFSAERTGGSVSTLTIQRTQQEDSAVYLCASSSQLAGKPHEQYFGPGTRLTVT.

CDR3 DNA: TGCGCCAGCAGCCAAGCCTTTACAGGACTAGACGAGCAGTACTTC. This codes for CASSQAFTGLDEQYF. This chain connects TRBV4-3 to TRBJ2-7, with TRBD2 identical over 7 bases. V shed 1 base and J 5 bases; nucleotides not matched to a gene: 8. Germline lookup yields CDR1 LGHNA and CDR2 YSLEER. The CDR3 consists of 15 residues.

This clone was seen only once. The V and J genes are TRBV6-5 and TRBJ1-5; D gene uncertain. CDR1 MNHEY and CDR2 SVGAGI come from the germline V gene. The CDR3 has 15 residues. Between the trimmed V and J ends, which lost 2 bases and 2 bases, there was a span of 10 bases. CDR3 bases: TGTGCCAGCAGTTACGGAGGGAGTGGCAATCAGCCCCAGCATTTT. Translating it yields CASSYGGSGNQPQHF.